This T cell receptor (beta chain) was observed in a study of cytomegalovirus exposure and HLA in healthy donors. Whole-study context: The Caucasian-associated ancestry cluster held around 81% of 350 to 450 genotyped donors. Study results and limitations: CMV antigen specificity was confirmed in vitro for a few CMV-associated chains. The authors later found HLA-associated TCR beta chains more clonally expanded than equally common others.

CDR1 is SGHRS, CDR2 YFSETQ, per germline. Trimming left V 0 bases short and J 3 bases short, with 10 bases between. The CDR3 extends over 14 amino acids. Points on this clone: Its cognate antigen is unknown.

The study ran its PCR with 60 Vbeta and 13 Jbeta primers. Sequenced by immunoSEQ multiplex PCR; TCRdb stores in-frame clones only, minus some. In the table there are roughly 180,000 clones, approximately 9.5% of which are singletons. Nominally healthy donors provided the samples, though records likely missed some immune exposures. The receptor was isolated from a woman in her twenties or thirties in good health and CMV-seropositive. The rearrangement links TRBV5-1 to TRBJ2-7; possible D gene TRBD1, 6 bases. Material for sequencing was PBMCs. The chain's CDR3 is CASSLGQGYYEQYF. The CDR3 bases are TGCGCCAGCAGCTTGGGGCAGGGGTACTACGAGCAGTACTTC.